The 16 T cell receptor beta chains reported below all come from one sample, sequenced in a study of T cell responses to AZD1222 COVID-19 vaccine. Measured with immunoSEQ multiplex PCR; TCRdb has only the in-frame clones, and not every one. The repertoire holds 180,000 or so clones, approximately 90% seen once, with 1.3% in the top ten. The sample in question was peripheral blood, obtained 28 days after the second AZD1222 dose. All receptors derive from an adult who received the AZD1222 COVID-19 vaccine.

The genes are TRBV27 and TRBJ2-7, with TRBD1 identical over 7 bases. The CDR3 sequence is 13 residues long. Germline CDR1 MNHEY, CDR2 SMNVEV (reference sequence). V shed 0 bases, J shed 6 bases, and the junction held 2 bases outside the gene matches. The CDR3 region is CASSLSGTAEQYF. DNA of the CDR3: TGTGCCAGCAGTTTATCGGGGACAGCCGAGCAGTACTTC.

Only one count was recorded for this clone. V and J are TRBV27 and TRBJ2-4; D is undetermined. CDR1 and CDR2 (germline): MNHEY, SMNVEV (reference sequence). Trimming took off 6 bases at V and 1 base at J, with 13 bases between the two ends. The CDR3 is 15 residues long. CDR3 residues: CASRPLIEAKNIQYF. The CDR3 DNA reads TGTGCCAGCAGGCCGCTGATAGAGGCCAAAAACATTCAGTACTTC.

The chain couples TRBV6-4 to TRBJ2-1; the match to TRBD2 covers 8 bases. The CDR3 has 16 amino acids. Germline CDR1 MRHNA, CDR2 SNTAGT. V lost 0 bases, J lost 7 bases, and 8 bases stayed unmatched. The CDR3 DNA is TGTGCCAGCAGTGACTCGGGGAGGACTAGCTATAATGAGCAGTTCTTC. This encodes CASSDSGRTSYNEQFF.

This chain uses TRBV30 with TRBJ2-7; no clear D gene. The V end lost 3 bases, the J end lost 2 bases, and 14 bases lay between the germline ends. The germline CDR1 and CDR2 sequences are GTSNPN and SVGIG (reference sequence). The CDR3 covers 14 residues. The CDR3 sequence is CAWRDPLRTYEQYF. CDR3 DNA sequence: TGTGCCTGGAGGGATCCCCTCCGCACCTACGAGCAGTACTTC. Full variable domain (outside the CDR3, taken from reference TRBV30 and TRBJ2-7): SQTIHQWPATLVQPVGSPLSLECTVEGTSNPNLYWYRQAAGRGLQLLFYSVGIGQISSEVPQNLSASRPQDRQFILSSKKLLLSDSGFYLCAWRDPLRTYEQYFGPGTRLTVT.

The rearrangement joins TRBV5-6 to TRBJ1-1, with D hard to call. Trimming removed 5 bases from V and 4 bases from J, with 6 bases in between. This CDR3 comprises 11 residues. Germline V gives CDR1 SGHDT, CDR2 YYEEEE. The CDR3 protein is CASSYGTEAFF. In DNA, the CDR3 is TGTGCCAGCAGTTATGGCACTGAAGCTTTCTTT.

DNA of the CDR3: TGTGCCATCAGTGTCGCCCGGGACACGAACACTGAAGCTTTCTTT. Residues: CAISVARDTNTEAFF. This rearrangement joins TRBV10-3 to TRBJ1-1, with a weak D call TRBD1 (6 bases). Germline V gene data show CDR1 as ENHRY and CDR2 as SYGVKD. The CDR3 extends over 15 amino acids. V was clipped by 4 bases and J by 1 base, with 13 bases between them.

This clone showed up just once. The chain links TRBV15 to TRBJ2-5; 7 bases align to TRBD2. Germline V gene lookup returns CDR1 LNHNV and CDR2 YYDKDF (reference sequence). Trimming removed 5 bases from V and 2 bases from J; junction bases left unmatched: 11. The CDR3 spans 16 residues. CDR3 coding DNA: TGTGCCACCAGCTCCGGGGTCCTCGGGGGGCAAGAGACCCAGTACTTC. This codes for CATSSGVLGGQETQYF.

The chain combines TRBV4-1 with TRBJ1-1, with D possibly being TRBD1 (6 bases). The germline V and J ends were trimmed by 4 bases and 3 bases, with 18 bases remaining between them. The CDR3 is 16 amino acids. The germline V gene encodes CDR1 MGHRA and CDR2 YSYEKL. DNA of the CDR3: TGCGCCAGCAGCCTCCGGGACACCTCAGAGGACACTGAAGCTTTCTTT. This gives the protein CASSLRDTSEDTEAFF.

The rearrangement joins TRBV5-1 to TRBJ2-2; tentatively, D is TRBD1 or TRBD2 (6 bases each). CDR1 and CDR2 (germline): SGHRS, YFSETQ. This CDR3 has 16 amino acids. V gave up 0 bases and J gave up 2 bases, with 11 bases separating them. Here the CDR3 DNA reads TGCGCCAGCAGCTTGGTGGGGGGCTTAAACACCGGGGAGCTGTTTTTT. This translates into CASSLVGGLNTGELFF.

The chain links TRBV13 to TRBJ2-5; D is unclear. This CDR3 is built from 13 residues. The ends were cut back, 6 bases at V and 5 bases at J, with 13 bases in the middle. Germline V CDR1 and CDR2: PRHDT, FYEKMQ (reference sequence). CDR3 residues: CASSLDGRETQYF. Here the CDR3 DNA reads TGTGCCAGCAGTCTCGACGGTCGGGAGACCCAGTACTTC.

V gene TRBV11-2 combines with J gene TRBJ1-2, with 7 bases aligning to TRBD1. There are 13 residues in the CDR3. V was pared by 5 bases and J by 5 bases, with 5 bases of the junction left unmatched. Germline CDR1 reads SGHAT; CDR2 reads FQNNGV. The CDR3 DNA follows: TGTGCCAGCAGCCCCAGGGGGGCTTATGGCTACACCTTC. Encoded protein: CASSPRGAYGYTF.

The CDR3, as DNA: TGTGCCAGCAAAACGGACAGACACAATGAGCAGTTCTTC. It codes for CASKTDRHNEQFF. The chain employs TRBV2 and TRBJ2-1; possibly TRBD1 for D (6 bases). The CDR3 extends over 13 amino acids. Germline V gene sequence: CDR1 SNHLY, CDR2 FYNNEI. V dropped 7 bases and J dropped 5 bases, with 12 bases sitting between them.

V is TRBV2 and J is TRBJ1-2; D is undetermined. CDR1 SNHLY and CDR2 FYNNEI come from the germline V gene. This CDR3 contains 12 residues. Trimming pared 2 bases from V and 4 bases from J, leaving 5 bases between. The chain's CDR3 is CASSEQIYGYTF. The CDR3 DNA reads as TGTGCCAGCAGTGAACAGATCTATGGCTACACCTTC.

The J gene is TRBJ1-1, the V gene TRBV21-1; the table's D call, TRBD1, has no DNA check behind it. TRBV21-1 has pseudogene status. The CDR3 consists of 15 residues. The CDR3 spells CASNPGQGAGTEAFF. CDR3 sequence (DNA): TGTGCCAGCAATCCGGGACAGGGGGCGGGGACTGAAGCTTTCTTT.

The rearrangement uses TRBV9 and TRBJ2-6; D perhaps matches TRBD2 (5 bases). Germline lookup yields CDR1 SGDLS and CDR2 YYNGEE. This CDR3 is 17 amino acids long. Trimming stripped 5 bases from V and 1 base from J, with 16 bases between. CDR3 in DNA: TGTGCCAGCAGTCCTCCCCGCACGGGGTCTGGGGCCAACGTCCTGACTTTC. Protein sequence: CASSPPRTGSGANVLTF.

The genes are TRBV25-1 and TRBJ2-1; maybe TRBD1 (6 bases). V lost 0 bases and J 6 bases, leaving 9 bases between the germline ends. Germline CDR1 MGHDK, CDR2 SYGVNS. The CDR3 consists of 14 residues. As DNA, the CDR3 is TGTGCCAGCAGTGAATATCGAGGGGGCAATGAGCAGTTCTTC. This translates into CASSEYRGGNEQFF.